A single sample is the source of the 14 T cell receptor beta chains below, sequenced in a study of molecular identifiers for immune sequencing clone quantification. One entry per CDR3 protein, called by TCRdb with MiXCR from the PCR reads. The table shows roughly 630,000 distinct CDR3 sequences, with 25% occurring only once. Sequenced material: naive CD8+ T cells from blood, with Jurkat cell RNA spiked in. Subset described: FACS-sorted CD8+CD4-CCR7+CD45RA+ naive T cells. All receptors derive from a human donor in good health. Some libraries in this study had Jurkat cell RNA spiked in.

This clonotype was seen many times. This chain uses TRBV5-4 with TRBJ2-3; 10 positions agree with TRBD2. CDR3 length: 15 residues. From germline, CDR1 is SGHNT and CDR2 YYREEE (reference sequence). With V trimmed by 3 bases and J by 2 bases, 3 bases remained unmatched. The CDR3, as DNA: TGTGCCAGCAGCTCTAGCGGGAGCCTCACAGATACGCAGTATTTT. It yields the protein CASSSSGSLTDTQYF.

Ten or more counts support this clonotype. The chain carries TRBV7-2 and TRBJ2-7; D call uncertain. Germline CDR1 and CDR2: SGHTA and FQGNSA. The CDR3 loop spans 15 amino acids. Trimming cost V 4 bases and J 3 bases, with 16 bases left between them. CDR3 in amino acids: CASSSDPSTVYEQYF. CDR3 sequence (DNA): TGTGCCAGCAGCTCCGACCCCTCGACTGTCTACGAGCAGTACTTC.

The table lists this clonotype with a few counts. V usage is TRBV3-1 and J usage is TRBJ2-7, with 7 bases identical to TRBD1. V gave up 0 bases and J gave up 4 bases; unmatched junction bases: 9. Looked up from germline, CDR1 is LGHDT and CDR2 is YNNKEL (reference sequence). This CDR3 has 16 residues. CDR3 residues: CASSQDIGTAQYEQYF. The CDR3 region has the DNA TGTGCCAGCAGCCAAGATATAGGGACAGCCCAGTACGAGCAGTACTTC.

This clonotype has ten or more counts. The V gene is TRBV13, the J gene TRBJ1-1; the match to TRBD1 covers 7 bases. The CDR3 has 14 residues. Germline CDR1 PRHDT, CDR2 FYEKMQ (reference sequence). V lost 0 bases to trimming and J lost 5 bases; unmatched junction nucleotides: 3. CDR3 sequence (DNA): TGTGCCAGCAGCTTAGGCGAGGGGGCAACTGAAGCTTTCTTT. It is translated as CASSLGEGATEAFF.

J is TRBJ2-1 and V is TRBV4-1; TRBD2 aligns across 10 bases. V shed 2 bases and J 2 bases; nucleotides not matched to a gene: 3. CDR3 length equals 16 residues. In germline, CDR1 is MGHRA, CDR2 YSYEKL. The DNA for the CDR3 is TGCGCCAGCAGCCAACCTCTAGCGGGGGCCTACAATGAGCAGTTCTTC. Amino acids: CASSQPLAGAYNEQFF.

This clonotype was seen a handful of times. The rearrangement uses TRBV13 and TRBJ2-1; tentative D call: TRBD1 (6 bases). Germline V gene data show CDR1 as PRHDT and CDR2 as FYEKMQ (reference sequence). The CDR3 consists of 15 residues. V lost 1 base and J lost 2, with 9 bases in between. The CDR3 sequence is CASSLDRATYNEQFF. CDR3 nucleotides: TGTGCCAGCAGCTTAGACAGGGCCACCTACAATGAGCAGTTCTTC.

This clonotype came up a few times. As DNA, the CDR3 is TGCGCCAGCAGCGTCGGACTAGCGATAAACGAGCAGTACTTC. As protein: CASSVGLAINEQYF. The chain uses TRBV5-1 and TRBJ2-7; TRBD2 matches 9 bases. The ends lost 4 bases at V and 5 bases at J; junction bases unmatched: 7. CDR3 size: 14 residues. Germline loops: CDR1 SGHRS, CDR2 YFSETQ.

This clonotype has just a few counts. This rearrangement joins TRBV5-8 to TRBJ1-2; TRBD1 matches 9 bases. Per the germline V gene, CDR1 is SGHTS and CDR2 is YDEGEE. The CDR3 covers 15 residues. The V gene end was trimmed by 2 bases and the J gene end by 2 bases; junction bases not matched to a gene: 4. In DNA form, the CDR3 reads TGTGCCAGCAGCTTTACAGGGGGCCTCAACTATGGCTACACCTTC. Protein product: CASSFTGGLNYGYTF.

This clonotype was counted many times. The gene calls are TRBV28 and TRBJ1-2, with D unclear. The CDR3 is 19 amino acids. Germline V gene lookup returns CDR1 MDHEN and CDR2 SYDVKM. Trimming removed 3 bases from V and 4 bases from J, with 27 bases in between. CDR3 coding DNA: TGTGCCAGCAGTTTCCCCACCGGGCCAACCACCGGCTATATCTATGGCTACACCTTC. Its translation: CASSFPTGPTTGYIYGYTF.

This clonotype was seen at least ten times. Germline and junction disagree at one end, which may indicate a read error. The chain joins TRBV20-1 to TRBJ2-1, with 7 bases matching TRBD2. The germline V gene encodes CDR1 DFQATT and CDR2 SNEGSKA (reference sequence). The CDR3 extends over 13 amino acids. The CDR3 reads CSARAGLVNEQFF. Here the CDR3 DNA reads TGCAGTGCGAGAGCGGGATTGGTCAATGAGCAGTTCTTC.

The chain combines TRBV7-8 with TRBJ1-5; perhaps TRBD1 as D (5 bases). Germline-derived CDR1 and CDR2 are SGHVS and FQNEAQ. The CDR3 has 14 amino acids. Trimming stripped 4 bases from V and 4 bases from J, with 11 bases between. The CDR3 sequence: CASSWGEGNQPQHF. The CDR3 DNA reads TGTGCCAGCAGCTGGGGGGAGGGTAATCAGCCCCAGCATTTT.

With regard to this clonotype: This may be a read error, as it is one base from a much larger clone. V is TRBV5-6 and J is TRBJ2-7; D is unresolved. The CDR3 runs to 13 residues. Looked up from germline, CDR1 is SGHDT and CDR2 is YYEEEE. The CDR3 reads CAGSLRYSYEQYF. DNA of the CDR3: TGTGCCGGCAGCTTGCGGTACTCCTACGAGCAGTACTTC. The variable domain in full, with the rest retrieved from reference TRBV5-6 and TRBJ2-7, is DAGVTQSPTHLIKTRGQQVTLRCSPKSGHDTVSWYQQALGQGPQFIFQYYEEEERQRGNFPDRFSGHQFPNYSSELNVNALLLGDSALYLCAGSLRYSYEQYFGPGTRLTVT.

This clonotype appeared a few times. V gene TRBV12-3 or TRBV12-4 combines with J gene TRBJ1-2, with TRBD1 identical over 8 bases. The CDR3 length is 15 residues. Trimming cost V 4 bases and J 5 bases; bases outside gene matches: 9. CDR3 DNA: TGTGCCAGCAGTTCCGGACAGGGTTTTCGATATGGCTACACCTTC. Encoded protein: CASSSGQGFRYGYTF.

In the case of this clonotype: A much larger clone is a single base away; this may be a read error. The rearrangement joins TRBV9 to TRBJ1-1; possible D gene TRBD1, 5 bases. The CDR3 length is 14 residues. The germline gives CDR1 SGDLS, CDR2 YYNGEE. Written as DNA, the CDR3 is TGTGCCAGCAGCGTAGCCTCTAACGGGGATGGGGCTTCCTTT. It translates to CASSVASNGDGASF.